This T cell receptor beta chain was captured by sequencing in a study of OX40 agonist ivuxolimab in advanced cancers. Regarding the study as a whole: There was clonal expansion of CD4+ and CD8+ blood T cells by week 6 at 0.1 to 3.0 mg/kg.

In regard to this clone: Its antigen is still unknown.

Deletions cut 4 bases from V and 7 bases from J, with 18 bases between. Germline CDR1 SGHNT, CDR2 YYREEE (reference sequence). The CDR3 has 14 amino acids. The data were produced by immunoSEQ multiplex PCR, yet TCRdb's version contains in-frame clones alone and is incomplete. The table has about 85,000 clones, around 87% seen once. The source was CD4+ or CD8+ T cells sorted from blood, collected in a trial of the OX40 agonist ivuxolimab. The sequence derives from an adult with an advanced solid tumor such as melanoma, head and neck, liver or kidney cancer. The V and J genes are TRBV5-4 and TRBJ2-7, with D possibly TRBD2 on 6 matching bases. CDR3 coding DNA: TGTGCCAGCAGCCCCCGGGCCGGAGGGTGGGAGCAGTACTTC. This sequence encodes CASSPRAGGWEQYF.